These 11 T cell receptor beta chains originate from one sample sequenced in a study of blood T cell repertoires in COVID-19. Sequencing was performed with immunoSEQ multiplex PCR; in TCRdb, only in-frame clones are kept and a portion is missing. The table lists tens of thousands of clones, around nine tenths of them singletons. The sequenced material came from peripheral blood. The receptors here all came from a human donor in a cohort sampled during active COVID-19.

CDR3 nucleotides: TGTGCCAGCAGCCAAACGGGGGGGTACAATGAGCAGTTCTTC. Protein product: CASSQTGGYNEQFF. The rearrangement links TRBV5-6 to TRBJ2-1; 8 nucleotides match TRBD2. CDR3 length equals 14 residues. After removal of 4 bases from V and 4 bases from J, the junction contained 4 bases not matched to a gene. The germline V gene encodes CDR1 SGHDT and CDR2 YYEEEE.

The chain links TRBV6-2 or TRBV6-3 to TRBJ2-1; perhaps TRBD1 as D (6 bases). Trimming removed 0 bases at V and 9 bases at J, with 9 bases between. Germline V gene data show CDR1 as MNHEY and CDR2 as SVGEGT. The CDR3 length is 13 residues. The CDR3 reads CASSYSVGGEQFF. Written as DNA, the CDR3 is TGTGCCAGCAGTTACTCGGTAGGGGGTGAGCAGTTCTTC.

The CDR3 sequence is CASSYNVGNTIYF. The CDR3 DNA sequence: TGTGCCAGCAGCTACAATGTTGGAAACACCATATATTTT. The rearrangement joins TRBV5-4 to TRBJ1-3; D is unclear. Trimming left V 3 bases short and J 3 bases short, with 7 bases between. Germline CDR1 SGHNT, CDR2 YYREEE (reference sequence). The CDR3 covers 13 residues.

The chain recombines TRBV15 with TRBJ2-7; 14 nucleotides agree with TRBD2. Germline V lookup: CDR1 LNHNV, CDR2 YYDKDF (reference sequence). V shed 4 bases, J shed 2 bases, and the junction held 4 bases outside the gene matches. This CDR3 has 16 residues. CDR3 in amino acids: CATSTRTSGRTYEQYF. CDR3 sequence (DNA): TGTGCCACCAGCACCAGGACTAGCGGGAGGACCTACGAGCAGTACTTC.

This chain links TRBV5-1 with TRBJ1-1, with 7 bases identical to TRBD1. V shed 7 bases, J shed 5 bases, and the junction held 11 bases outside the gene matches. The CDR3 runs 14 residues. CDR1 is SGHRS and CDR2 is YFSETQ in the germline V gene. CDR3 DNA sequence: TGCGCCAGCTCAATAACGGACAGGACGACTGAAGCTTTCTTT. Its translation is CASSITDRTTEAFF.

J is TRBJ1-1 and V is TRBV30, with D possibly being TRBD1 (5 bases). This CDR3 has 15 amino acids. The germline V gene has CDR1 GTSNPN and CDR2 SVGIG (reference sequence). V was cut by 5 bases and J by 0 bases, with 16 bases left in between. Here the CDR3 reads CAWGTYGHVNTEAFF. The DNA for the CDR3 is TGTGCCTGGGGGACGTATGGACACGTGAACACTGAAGCTTTCTTT.

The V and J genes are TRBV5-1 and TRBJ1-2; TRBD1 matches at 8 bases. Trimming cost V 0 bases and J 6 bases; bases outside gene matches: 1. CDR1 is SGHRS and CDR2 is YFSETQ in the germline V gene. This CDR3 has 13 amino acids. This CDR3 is CASSLAGGNGYTF. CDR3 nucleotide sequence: TGCGCCAGCAGCTTGGCAGGGGGCAATGGCTACACCTTC. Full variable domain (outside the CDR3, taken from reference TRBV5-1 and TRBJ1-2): KAGVTQTPRYLIKTRGQQVTLSCSPISGHRSVSWYQQTPGQGLQFLFEYFSETQRNKGNFPGRFSGRQFSNSRSEMNVSTLELGDSALYLCASSLAGGNGYTFGSGTRLTVV.

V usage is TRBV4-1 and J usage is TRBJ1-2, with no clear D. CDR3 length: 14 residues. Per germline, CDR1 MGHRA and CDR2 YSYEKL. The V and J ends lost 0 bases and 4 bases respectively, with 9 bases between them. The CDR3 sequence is CASSQDRLGYGYTF. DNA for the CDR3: TGCGCCAGCAGCCAAGACCGACTGGGCTATGGCTACACCTTC.

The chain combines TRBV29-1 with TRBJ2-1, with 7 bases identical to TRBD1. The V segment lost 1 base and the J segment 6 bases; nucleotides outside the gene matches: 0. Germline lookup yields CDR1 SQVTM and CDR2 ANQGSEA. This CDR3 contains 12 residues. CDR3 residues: CSVEAGGNEQFF. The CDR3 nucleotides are TGCAGCGTTGAAGCAGGGGGCAATGAGCAGTTCTTC.

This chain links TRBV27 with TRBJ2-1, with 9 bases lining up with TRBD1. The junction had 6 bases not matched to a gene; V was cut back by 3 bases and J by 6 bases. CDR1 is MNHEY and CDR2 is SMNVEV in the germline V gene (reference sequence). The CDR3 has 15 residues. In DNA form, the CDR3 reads TGTGCCAGCAGTTTCCGACAGGGGGTCATCAATGAGCAGTTCTTC. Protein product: CASSFRQGVINEQFF.

The CDR3, as DNA: TGTGCCAGCAGTTACGGGACTAGCGCCTACGAGCAGTACTTC. Translating gives CASSYGTSAYEQYF. This chain links TRBV6-2 or TRBV6-3 with TRBJ2-7; 10 positions agree with TRBD2. The CDR3 covers 14 residues. Unmatched junction bases numbered 0, after V lost 2 bases and J lost 2 bases. Per germline, CDR1 MNHEY and CDR2 SVGEGT.